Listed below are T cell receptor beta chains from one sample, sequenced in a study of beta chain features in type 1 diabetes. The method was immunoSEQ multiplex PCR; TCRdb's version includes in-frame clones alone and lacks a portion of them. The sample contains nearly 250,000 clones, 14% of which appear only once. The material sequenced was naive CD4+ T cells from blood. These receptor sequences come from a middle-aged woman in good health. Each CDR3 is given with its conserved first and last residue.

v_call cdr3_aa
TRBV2 CASSKIAGGLNEQFF
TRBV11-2 CASSFRAERAPGLGYGYTF
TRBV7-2 CASSTPTGLRAYGYTF
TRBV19 CASSRGGPYEQYF
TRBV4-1 CASSPGLAGAYEQYF
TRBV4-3 CASSGAGGLYGYTF
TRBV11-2 CASSRNRDSEAFF
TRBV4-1 CASSQGRGNQPQHF
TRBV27 CASSGLAGGRETQYF
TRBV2 CASSPGEGAFNQPQHF
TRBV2 CASSERRRDTYEQYF
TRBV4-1 CASSQLSGMIGNQPQHF
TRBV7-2 CASSSQVTYEQYF
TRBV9 CASSVGGLAGARETQYF
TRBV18 CASSPGQGDIQYF
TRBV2 CASTSAGGIVDGYTF
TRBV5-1 CASTPGEFSGNTIYF
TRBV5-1 CASSYGSGGGALREQFF
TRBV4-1 CASSQAGQPYGYTF
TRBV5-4 CASSRLGEQYF
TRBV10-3 CATAFGTGHGYTF
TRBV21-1 CASSILAGVSYEQYF
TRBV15 CATSRDSGSRGTEAFF
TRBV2 CASSPQGLPYEQYF
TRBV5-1 CASSLRAGDPEAFF
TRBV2 CASSAGQGLFDTQYF
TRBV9 CASSVGTGLSNEKLFF
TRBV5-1 CASSLTQGPHEQFF
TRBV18 CASSPPSGQGTGYTF
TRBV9 CASSVTSRGGVYEQYF
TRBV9 CASSVGLAGGYYEQYF
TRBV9 CASNPSGLPGDTQYF
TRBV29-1 CSVMYQYTGELFF
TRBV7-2 CASSSQRGQETQYF
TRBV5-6 CASSHFGTSGEVSETQYF
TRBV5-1 CASSMDRVNYGYTF
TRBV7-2 CASSLTGKVPSNQPQHF
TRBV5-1 CASRGTGLLSGANVLTF
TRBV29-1 CSALGDSETQYF
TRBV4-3 CASSRTSGVGTEQFF
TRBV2 CASRPGRGSYNEQFF
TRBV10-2 CASSEGPGESTDTQYF
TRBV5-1 CASSLGGGFQETQYF
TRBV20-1 CSAAAGWGYTF
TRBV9 CASSVTSGRPTDTQYF